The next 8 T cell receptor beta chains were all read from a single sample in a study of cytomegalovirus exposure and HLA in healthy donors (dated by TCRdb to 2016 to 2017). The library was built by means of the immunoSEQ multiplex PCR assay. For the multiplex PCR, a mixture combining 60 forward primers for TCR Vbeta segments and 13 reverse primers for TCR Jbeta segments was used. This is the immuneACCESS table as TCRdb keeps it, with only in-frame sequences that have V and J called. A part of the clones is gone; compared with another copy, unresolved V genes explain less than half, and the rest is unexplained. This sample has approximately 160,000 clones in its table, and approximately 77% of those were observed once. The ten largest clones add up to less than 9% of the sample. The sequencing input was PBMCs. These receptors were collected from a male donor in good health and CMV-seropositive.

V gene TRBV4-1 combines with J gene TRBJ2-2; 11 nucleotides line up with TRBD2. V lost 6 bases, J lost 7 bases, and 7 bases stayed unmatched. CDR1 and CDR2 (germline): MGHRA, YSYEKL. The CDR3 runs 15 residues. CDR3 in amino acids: CASRIAGGRGGELFF. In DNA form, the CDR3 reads TGCGCCAGCAGGATAGCGGGGGGGCGGGGCGGGGAGCTGTTTTTT.

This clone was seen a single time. The CDR3 region has the DNA TGCGCCAGCAGCTCCGGGGGGCTGAAGGAGACCCAGTACTTC. It codes for CASSSGGLKETQYF. The V gene is TRBV5-1, the J gene TRBJ2-5; perhaps TRBD2 as D (7 bases). V lost 3 bases to trimming and J lost 5 bases, with 14 bases between them. This CDR3 is built from 14 residues. Germline V gives CDR1 SGHRS, CDR2 YFSETQ. The whole variable domain, remainder taken from reference TRBV5-1 and TRBJ2-5, is KAGVTQTPRYLIKTRGQQVTLSCSPISGHRSVSWYQQTPGQGLQFLFEYFSETQRNKGNFPGRFSGRQFSNSRSEMNVSTLELGDSALYLCASSSGGLKETQYFGPGTRLLVL.

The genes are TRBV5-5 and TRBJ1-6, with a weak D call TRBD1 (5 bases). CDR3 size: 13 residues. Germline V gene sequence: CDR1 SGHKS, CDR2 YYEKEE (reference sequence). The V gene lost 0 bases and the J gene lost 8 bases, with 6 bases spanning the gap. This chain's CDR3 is CASSLGQYSPLHF. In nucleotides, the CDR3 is TGTGCCAGCAGCTTGGGACAGTATTCACCCCTCCACTTT.

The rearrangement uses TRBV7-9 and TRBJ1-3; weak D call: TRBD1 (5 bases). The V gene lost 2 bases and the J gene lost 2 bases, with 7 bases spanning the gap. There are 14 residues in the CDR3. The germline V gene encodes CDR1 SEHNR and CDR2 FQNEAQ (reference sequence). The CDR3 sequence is CASSLPGPGNTIYF. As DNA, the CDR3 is TGTGCCAGCAGCTTACCAGGGCCTGGAAACACCATATATTTT.

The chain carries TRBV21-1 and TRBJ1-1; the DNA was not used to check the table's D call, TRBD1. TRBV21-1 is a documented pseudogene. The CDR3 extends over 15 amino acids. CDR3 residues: CASSTLQGLDTEAFF. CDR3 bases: TGTGCCAGCAGCACTTTACAGGGGTTGGACACTGAAGCTTTCTTT.

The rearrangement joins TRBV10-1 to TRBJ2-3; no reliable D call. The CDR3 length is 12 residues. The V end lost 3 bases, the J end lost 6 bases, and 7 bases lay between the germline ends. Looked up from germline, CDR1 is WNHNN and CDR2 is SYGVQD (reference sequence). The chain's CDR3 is CASSEPGDTQYF. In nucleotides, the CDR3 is TGCGCCAGCAGTGAACCCGGGGATACGCAGTATTTT.

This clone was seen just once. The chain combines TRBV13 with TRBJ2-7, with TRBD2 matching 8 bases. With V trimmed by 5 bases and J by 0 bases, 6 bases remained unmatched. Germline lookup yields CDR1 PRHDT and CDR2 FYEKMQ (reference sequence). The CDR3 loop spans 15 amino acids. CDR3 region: CASSIGGASSYEQYF. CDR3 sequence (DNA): TGTGCCAGCAGCATCGGGGGGGCGAGCTCCTACGAGCAGTACTTC.

The CDR3 spells CASSPYRGPNYGYTF. For the CDR3, the DNA is TGTGCCAGCAGTCCCTACAGGGGACCTAACTATGGCTACACCTTC. This rearrangement joins TRBV25-1 to TRBJ1-2, with TRBD1 identical over 7 bases. The CDR3 consists of 15 residues. The germline gives CDR1 MGHDK, CDR2 SYGVNS. The trim removed 5 bases at V and 0 bases at J, leaving 6 bases unmatched.